The source of this TCR beta chain is a study of T cells in women clearing cervical HPV infection. The method was immunoSEQ multiplex PCR; TCRdb's version includes in-frame clones alone and lacks a portion of them. Its listing shows roughly 18,000 clones. Note on this clone: The target antigen is unknown. The read terminates 3 residues ahead of where the CDR3 ends, so the germline J gene completes it.

Findings and caveats of the study: Cases carried less TRBV6-7 than controls: about 0.1% versus 0.15%.

All participants had a single incident cervical HPV16 infection, and prevalent HPV16 infections were excluded. The V and J ends lost 4 bases and 3 bases respectively, with 16 bases between them. This CDR3 has 16 residues. Per the germline V gene, CDR1 is SGHRS and CDR2 is YFSETQ. J is TRBJ2-2 and V is TRBV5-1, with D unresolved. The sequenced material came from blood buffy coat. This sequence originates from a woman aged 18-70 years with a cervical HPV16 infection that either progressed to CIN3+ or cleared (not recorded which). CDR3 amino acids: CASSLSVRSDTGELFF. Incomplete CDR3 DNA: TGCGCCAGCAGCCTTTCGGTTCGATCGGACACCGGGGAG.